This TCR beta chain was retrieved from a study of glioma-infiltrating T cells. Study-wide points: Very few CDR3 sequences were shared between tissue and blood.

V gave up 2 bases and J gave up 8 bases, with 13 bases separating them. CDR1 and CDR2 (germline): MNHNS, SASEGT. The CDR3 totals 14 residues. Using RNA template, CDR3s of TCR alpha and beta were amplified with iRepertoire arm-PCR. TCRdb ran MiXCR on the multiplex PCR reads and lists one entry per CDR3 protein. This sample carries around 190,000 distinct CDR3 sequences, roughly a third of them seen once, and the ten largest clones take over 20%. This clonotype was recorded at least ten times. Its antigen is still unknown. Sequenced sample: glioma tissue, nonneoplastic brain tissue, or PBMCs (not recorded which). The clonotype originates from a human donor with low-grade glioma or glioblastoma, undergoing nonglioma brain surgery, or in good health (not recorded which). The rearrangement links TRBV6-1 to TRBJ1-3; D is unclear. The CDR3 protein is CASSENLGYDTIYF. CDR3 nucleotides: TGTGCCAGCAGTGAAAATTTGGGATACGACACCATATATTTT.